The TCR beta chain under discussion was sequenced for a study of patients and donors after allogeneic stem cell transplantation. The CDR3 loop spans 15 amino acids. Looked up from germline, CDR1 is LNHNV and CDR2 is YYDKDF (reference sequence). The V end lost 0 bases, the J end lost 5 bases, and 11 bases lay between the germline ends. TCRdb reprocessed the RT-PCR reads with MiXCR, giving one entry per CDR3 protein. The data show roughly 200,000 distinct CDR3 sequences, with over 30% seen just once and under 14% held by the top ten. This clonotype showed up just a few times. J is TRBJ1-5 and V is TRBV15; weak D call: TRBD1 (6 bases). The clonotype originates from a human donor who was either an allogeneic HSCT recipient or a stem cell or donor lymphocyte infusion donor (not recorded which). It is not recorded whose cells these are; they may come from a transplant donor. The sequenced sample consisted of blood, either unsorted or a sorted T cell fraction (not recorded which). In DNA form, the CDR3 reads TGTGCCACCAGCAGAGATCGGGGGGCCCATCAGCCCCAGCATTTT. As protein: CATSRDRGAHQPQHF.